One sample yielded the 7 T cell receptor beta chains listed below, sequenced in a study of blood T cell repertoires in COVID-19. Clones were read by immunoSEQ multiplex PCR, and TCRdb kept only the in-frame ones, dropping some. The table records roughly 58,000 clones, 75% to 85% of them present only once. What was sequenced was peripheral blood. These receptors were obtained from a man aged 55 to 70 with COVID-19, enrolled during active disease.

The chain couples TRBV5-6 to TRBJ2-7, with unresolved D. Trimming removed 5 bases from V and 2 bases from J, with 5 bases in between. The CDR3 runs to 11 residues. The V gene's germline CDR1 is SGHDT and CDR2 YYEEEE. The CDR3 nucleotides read TGTGCCAGCAGTTCCGCCTACGAGCAGTACTTC. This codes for CASSSAYEQYF.

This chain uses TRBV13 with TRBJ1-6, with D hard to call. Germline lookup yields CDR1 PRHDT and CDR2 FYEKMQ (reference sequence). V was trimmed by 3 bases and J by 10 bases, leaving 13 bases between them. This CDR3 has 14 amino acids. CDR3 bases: TGTGCCAGCAGCTTTGGTACTCGAGGATCACCCCTCCACTTT. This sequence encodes CASSFGTRGSPLHF.

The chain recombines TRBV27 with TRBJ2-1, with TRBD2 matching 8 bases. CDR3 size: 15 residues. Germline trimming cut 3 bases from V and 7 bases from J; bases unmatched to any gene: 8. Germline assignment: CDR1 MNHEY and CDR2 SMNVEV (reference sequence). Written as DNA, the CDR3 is TGTGCCAGCAGTTTTAAGCGGGAGAATTTAAATGAGCAGTTCTTC. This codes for CASSFKRENLNEQFF.

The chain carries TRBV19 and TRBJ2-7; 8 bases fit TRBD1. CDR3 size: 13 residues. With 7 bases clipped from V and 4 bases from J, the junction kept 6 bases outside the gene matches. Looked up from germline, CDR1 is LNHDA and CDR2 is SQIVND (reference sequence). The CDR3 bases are TGTGCCAGTATGCGCACAGGGGGTTACGAGCAGTACTTC. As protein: CASMRTGGYEQYF. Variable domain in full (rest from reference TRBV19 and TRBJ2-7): DGGITQSPKYLFRKEGQNVTLSCEQNLNHDAMYWYRQDPGQGLRLIYYSQIVNDFQKGDIAEGYSVSREKKESFPLTVTSAQKNPTAFYLCASMRTGGYEQYFGPGTRLTVT.

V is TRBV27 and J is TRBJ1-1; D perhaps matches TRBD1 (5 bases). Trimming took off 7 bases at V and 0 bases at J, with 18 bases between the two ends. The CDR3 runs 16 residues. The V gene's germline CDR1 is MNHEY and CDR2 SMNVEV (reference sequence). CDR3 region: CASKRGLGGMNTEAFF. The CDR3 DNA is TGTGCCAGCAAGAGGGGACTCGGGGGGATGAACACTGAAGCTTTCTTT.

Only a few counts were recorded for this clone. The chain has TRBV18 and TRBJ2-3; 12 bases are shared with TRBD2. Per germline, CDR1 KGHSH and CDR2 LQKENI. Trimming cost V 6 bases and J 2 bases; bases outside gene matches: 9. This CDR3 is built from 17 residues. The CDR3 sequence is CASSPKLAGGPTDTQYF. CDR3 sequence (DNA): TGTGCCAGCTCGCCCAAACTAGCGGGAGGCCCCACAGATACGCAGTATTTT.

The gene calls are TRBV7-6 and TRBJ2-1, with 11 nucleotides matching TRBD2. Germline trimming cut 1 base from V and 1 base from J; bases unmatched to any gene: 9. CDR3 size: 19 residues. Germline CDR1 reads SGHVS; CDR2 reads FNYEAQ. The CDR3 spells CASSLGATSGVRSYNEQFF. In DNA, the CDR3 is TGTGCCAGCAGCTTAGGGGCGACTAGCGGGGTTAGGTCCTACAATGAGCAGTTCTTC.